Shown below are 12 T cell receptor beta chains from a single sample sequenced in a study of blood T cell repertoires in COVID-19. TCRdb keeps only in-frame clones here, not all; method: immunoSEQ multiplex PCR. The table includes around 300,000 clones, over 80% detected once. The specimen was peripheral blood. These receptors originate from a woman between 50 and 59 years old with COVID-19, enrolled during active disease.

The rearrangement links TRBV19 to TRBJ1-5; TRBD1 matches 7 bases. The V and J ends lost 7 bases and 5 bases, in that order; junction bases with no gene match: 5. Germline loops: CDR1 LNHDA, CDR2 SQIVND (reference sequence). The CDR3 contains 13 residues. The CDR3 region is CASKNRGDQPQHF. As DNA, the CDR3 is TGTGCCAGTAAGAACAGGGGAGATCAGCCCCAGCATTTT.

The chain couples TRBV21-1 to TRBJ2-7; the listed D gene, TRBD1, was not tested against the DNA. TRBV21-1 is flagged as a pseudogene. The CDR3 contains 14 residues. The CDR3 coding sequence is TGTGCCAGCAGCAAAAGGGACAGGTCCTACGAGCAGTACTTC. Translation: CASSKRDRSYEQYF.

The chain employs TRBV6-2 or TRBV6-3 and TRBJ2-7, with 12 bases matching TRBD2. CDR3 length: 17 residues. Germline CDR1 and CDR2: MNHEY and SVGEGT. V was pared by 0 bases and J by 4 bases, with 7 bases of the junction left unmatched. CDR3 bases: TGTGCCAGCAGTTACTCCAGAACTAGCGGGAGGTCTTACGAGCAGTACTTC. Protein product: CASSYSRTSGRSYEQYF.

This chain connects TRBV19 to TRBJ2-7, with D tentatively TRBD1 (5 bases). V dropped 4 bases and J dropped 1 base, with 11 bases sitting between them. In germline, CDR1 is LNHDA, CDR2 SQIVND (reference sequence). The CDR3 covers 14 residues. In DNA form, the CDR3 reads TGTGCCAGTAGTAATCTTCAGGGATCCTACGAGCAGTACTTC. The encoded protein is CASSNLQGSYEQYF.

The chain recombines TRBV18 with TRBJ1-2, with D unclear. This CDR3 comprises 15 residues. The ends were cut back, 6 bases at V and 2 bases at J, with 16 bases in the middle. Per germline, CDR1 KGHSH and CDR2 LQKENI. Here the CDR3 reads CASSLALETNYGYTF. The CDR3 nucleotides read TGTGCCAGCTCCCTGGCGCTAGAGACGAACTATGGCTACACCTTC.

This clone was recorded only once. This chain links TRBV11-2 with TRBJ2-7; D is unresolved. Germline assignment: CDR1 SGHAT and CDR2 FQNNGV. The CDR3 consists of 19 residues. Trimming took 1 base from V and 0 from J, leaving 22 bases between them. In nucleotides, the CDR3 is TGTGCCAGCAGCTTAGGTGCTTTCCGCAGGATATCCCTCTCCTACGAGCAGTACTTC. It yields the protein CASSLGAFRRISLSYEQYF.

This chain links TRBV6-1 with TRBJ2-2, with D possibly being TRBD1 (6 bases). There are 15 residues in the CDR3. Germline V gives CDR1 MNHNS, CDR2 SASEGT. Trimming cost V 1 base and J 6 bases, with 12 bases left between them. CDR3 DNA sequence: TGTGCCAGCAGTGAAGTAGGGAGACAGGCCGGGGAGCTGTTTTTT. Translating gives CASSEVGRQAGELFF.

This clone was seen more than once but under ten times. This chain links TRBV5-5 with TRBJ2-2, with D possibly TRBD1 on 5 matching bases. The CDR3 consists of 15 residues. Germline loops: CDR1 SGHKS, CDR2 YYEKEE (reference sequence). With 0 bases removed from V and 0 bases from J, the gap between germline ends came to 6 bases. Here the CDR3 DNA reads TGTGCCAGCAGCTTGGGCAGGGCGAACACCGGGGAGCTGTTTTTT. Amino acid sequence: CASSLGRANTGELFF.

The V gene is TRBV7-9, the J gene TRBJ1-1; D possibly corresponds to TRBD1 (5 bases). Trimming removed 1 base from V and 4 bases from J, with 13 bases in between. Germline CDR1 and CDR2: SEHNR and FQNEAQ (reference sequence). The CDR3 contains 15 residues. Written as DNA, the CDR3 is TGTGCCAGCAGCTTAGGCAGGGATTATGTCACTGAAGCTTTCTTT. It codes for CASSLGRDYVTEAFF.

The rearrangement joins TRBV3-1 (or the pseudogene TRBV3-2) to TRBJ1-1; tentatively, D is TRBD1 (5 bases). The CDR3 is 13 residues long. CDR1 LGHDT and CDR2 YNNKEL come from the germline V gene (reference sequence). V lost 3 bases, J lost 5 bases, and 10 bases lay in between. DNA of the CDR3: TGTGCCAGCAGCCACCCCGGGGGGACTGAAGCTTTCTTT. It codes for CASSHPGGTEAFF.

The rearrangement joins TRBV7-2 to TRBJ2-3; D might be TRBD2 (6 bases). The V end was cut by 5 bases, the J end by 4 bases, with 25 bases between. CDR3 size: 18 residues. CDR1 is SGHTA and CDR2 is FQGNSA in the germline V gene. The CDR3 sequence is CASSPPSQLALHSDTQYF. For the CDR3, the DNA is TGTGCCAGCAGCCCCCCGAGCCAACTAGCTCTTCACTCAGATACGCAGTATTTT.

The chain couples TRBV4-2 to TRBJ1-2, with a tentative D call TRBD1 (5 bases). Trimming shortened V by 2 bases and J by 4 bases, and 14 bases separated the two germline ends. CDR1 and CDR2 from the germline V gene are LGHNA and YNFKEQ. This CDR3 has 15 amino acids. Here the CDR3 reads CASSQRGGEGYGYTF. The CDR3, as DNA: TGTGCCAGCAGCCAAAGGGGAGGGGAGGGCTATGGCTACACCTTC.